Below are 18 T cell receptor beta chains sequenced from a single sample in a study of blood T cell repertoires in COVID-19. The table came from immunoSEQ multiplex PCR; TCRdb's copy has only in-frame clones and leaves some out. Here the sample spans 200,000 or so clones, 92% being singletons. The sequencing input was peripheral blood. The source of these receptors is a man in his 60s with COVID-19, enrolled during active disease.

The chain links TRBV3-1 (or the pseudogene TRBV3-2) to TRBJ1-2; no firm D call. CDR1 and CDR2 from the germline V gene are LGHDT and YNNKEL (reference sequence). With 0 bases removed from V and 2 bases from J, the gap between germline ends came to 7 bases. The CDR3 has 14 amino acids. The DNA for the CDR3 is TGTGCCAGCAGCCAAGAGGCGGGCAACTATGGCTACACCTTC. Translating gives CASSQEAGNYGYTF.

This clone was detected only once. The chain couples TRBV7-8 to TRBJ1-3, with D possibly TRBD1 on 5 matching bases. Trimming removed 2 bases from V and 2 bases from J, with 7 bases in between. Germline V gene data show CDR1 as SGHVS and CDR2 as FQNEAQ. This CDR3 region has 14 residues. This chain's CDR3 is CASSLLDTGNTIYF. The CDR3 coding sequence is TGTGCCAGCAGCTTATTGGACACTGGAAACACCATATATTTT.

V gene TRBV24-1 combines with J gene TRBJ2-2, with 8 bases identical to TRBD2. J gave up 4 bases and V 4 bases, and 4 bases lay outside the gene matches. The length of the CDR3 is 15 residues. From germline, CDR1 is KGHDR and CDR2 SFDVKD. This chain's CDR3 is CATSDPGTSTGELFF. The CDR3 DNA sequence: TGTGCCACCAGTGACCCCGGGACTAGCACCGGGGAGCTGTTTTTT.

The chain recombines TRBV5-6 with TRBJ1-1, with TRBD1 identical over 7 bases. The CDR3 sequence is 15 residues long. CDR1 and CDR2 (germline): SGHDT, YYEEEE. V lost 4 bases, J lost 0 bases, and 6 bases stayed unmatched. CDR3 sequence (DNA): TGTGCCAGCAGCAAGACGGGACAGCTGAACACTGAAGCTTTCTTT. This gives the protein CASSKTGQLNTEAFF.

The rearrangement links TRBV6-1 to TRBJ2-7; 8 bases match TRBD1. The CDR3 loop spans 15 amino acids. V shed 2 bases and J 2 bases; nucleotides not matched to a gene: 5. The V gene's germline CDR1 is MNHNS and CDR2 SASEGT. The CDR3 sequence: CASSERGTGPYEQYF. The CDR3 DNA reads as TGTGCCAGCAGTGAAAGGGGGACAGGTCCCTACGAGCAGTACTTC.

The rearrangement links TRBV19 to TRBJ2-2; possibly TRBD1 for D (5 bases). The CDR3 length is 15 residues. Germline V gives CDR1 LNHDA, CDR2 SQIVND (reference sequence). The V end was cut by 3 bases, the J end by 5 bases, with 13 bases between. CDR3 region: CASSINWGRTGELFF. CDR3 DNA: TGTGCCAGTAGTATTAATTGGGGCCGGACCGGGGAGCTGTTTTTT.

V gene TRBV5-8 combines with J gene TRBJ2-7, with 8 positions matching TRBD2. V trimming: 9 bases; J trimming: 0 bases; junction bases outside the gene matches: 8. The CDR3 spans 14 residues. CDR1 and CDR2 (germline): SGHTS, YDEGEE. The CDR3 nucleotides read TGTGCCAACATGCGCGGGAGGAGCTCCTACGAGCAGTACTTC. Amino acid sequence: CANMRGRSSYEQYF.

The chain uses TRBV19 and TRBJ2-7; D gene unclear. Germline-derived CDR1 and CDR2 are LNHDA and SQIVND (reference sequence). The CDR3 consists of 14 residues. Deletions cut 3 bases from V and 4 bases from J, with 13 bases between. CDR3: CASSMDGLRYEQYF. In nucleotides, the CDR3 is TGTGCCAGTAGTATGGATGGCCTGAGGTACGAGCAGTACTTC.

The chain combines TRBV9 with TRBJ2-7; TRBD1 matches at 9 bases. CDR3 length equals 17 residues. Per the germline V gene, CDR1 is SGDLS and CDR2 is YYNGEE. V shed 7 bases, J shed 4 bases, and the junction held 18 bases outside the gene matches. CDR3 region: CASGRPGEGQGSYEQYF. For the CDR3, the DNA is TGTGCCAGCGGGAGGCCCGGGGAGGGACAGGGCTCGTACGAGCAGTACTTC.

This sequence joins TRBV9 and TRBJ2-7, with D perhaps matching TRBD1 (6 bases). CDR1 SGDLS and CDR2 YYNGEE come from the germline V gene. Trimming shortened V by 1 base and J by 4 bases, and 24 bases separated the two germline ends. CDR3 length equals 18 residues. The CDR3 bases are TGTGCCAGCAGCGTAAGTACAGGGTCCCTCGCAGGATCGTACGAGCAGTACTTC. Its protein product is CASSVSTGSLAGSYEQYF.

The chain employs TRBV4-3 and TRBJ1-1; 9 bases fit TRBD1. Per germline, CDR1 LGHNA and CDR2 YSLEER. The CDR3 contains 14 residues. J was trimmed by 6 bases and V by 2 bases; bases with no gene match: 4. The CDR3 coding sequence is TGCGCCAGCAGCCAAAGGGACAGGGAGGCTGAAGCTTTCTTT. This codes for CASSQRDREAEAFF.

The chain has TRBV6-5 and TRBJ1-2, with D perhaps matching TRBD1 (5 bases). The CDR3 runs 12 residues. CDR1 and CDR2 (germline): MNHEY, SVGAGI. The ends were cut back, 7 bases at V and 4 bases at J, with 10 bases in the middle. This CDR3 reads CASTRTTYGYTF. The CDR3 DNA is TGTGCCAGCACCAGGACAACCTATGGCTACACCTTC.

This chain links TRBV2 with TRBJ2-2; D remains ambiguous. CDR3 length: 13 amino acids. Between the trimmed V and J ends, which lost 6 bases and 5 bases, there was a span of 10 bases. Germline CDR1 is SNHLY and CDR2 is FYNNEI. Here the CDR3 reads CASRMSRTGELFF. CDR3 bases: TGTGCCAGCAGAATGAGTAGAACCGGGGAGCTGTTTTTT.

The chain couples TRBV5-1 to TRBJ2-3, with a weak D call TRBD1 (5 bases). V gave up 0 bases and J gave up 0 bases, with 11 bases separating them. In germline, CDR1 is SGHRS, CDR2 YFSETQ. This CDR3 comprises 16 residues. The CDR3 nucleotides are TGCGCCAGCAGCTTGGCCATAAGGGGTAGCACAGATACGCAGTATTTT. Amino acids: CASSLAIRGSTDTQYF. The full variable domain, rest sourced from reference TRBV5-1 and TRBJ2-3, is KAGVTQTPRYLIKTRGQQVTLSCSPISGHRSVSWYQQTPGQGLQFLFEYFSETQRNKGNFPGRFSGRQFSNSRSEMNVSTLELGDSALYLCASSLAIRGSTDTQYFGPGTRLTVL.

This sequence joins TRBV5-4 and TRBJ2-2, with 8 nucleotides matching TRBD1. Germline-derived CDR1 and CDR2 are SGHNT and YYREEE (reference sequence). Losses at the gene ends were 0 bases for V and 7 bases for J; bases not matched to a gene: 14. The CDR3 is 18 residues long. The CDR3 here is CASSLADLRGRAFGELFF. The DNA of the CDR3 is TGTGCCAGCAGCTTGGCGGATCTCAGGGGGCGAGCCTTCGGGGAGCTGTTTTTT.

The gene calls are TRBV3-1 (or the pseudogene TRBV3-2) and TRBJ1-1; weak D call: TRBD1 (5 bases). The CDR3 has 15 amino acids. V lost 1 base, J lost 4 bases, and 13 bases lay in between. In germline, CDR1 is LGHDT, CDR2 YNNKEL (reference sequence). The CDR3 reads CASSQGEGILTEAFF. The DNA for the CDR3 is TGTGCCAGCAGCCAAGGGGAGGGGATTCTCACTGAAGCTTTCTTT.

This clone was observed a single time. The J gene is TRBJ2-7, the V gene TRBV3-1 (or the pseudogene TRBV3-2); TRBD2 might be the D (5 bases). V lost 3 bases and J 0 bases, leaving 6 bases between the germline ends. This CDR3 is 13 amino acids long. The V gene's germline CDR1 is LGHDT and CDR2 YNNKEL (reference sequence). CDR3 DNA: TGTGCCAGCAGCCATAGCGTCTCCTACGAGCAGTACTTC. Its translation: CASSHSVSYEQYF.

V and J are TRBV3-1 (or the pseudogene TRBV3-2) and TRBJ2-2, with a possible D match to TRBD2 (7 bases). The CDR3 runs 17 residues. Per the germline V gene, CDR1 is LGHDT and CDR2 is YNNKEL (reference sequence). Trimming removed 4 bases from V and 1 base from J, with 16 bases in between. The CDR3 reads CASSPWGGRGNTGELFF. CDR3 coding DNA: TGTGCCAGCAGCCCCTGGGGGGGCAGGGGGAACACCGGGGAGCTGTTTTTT.